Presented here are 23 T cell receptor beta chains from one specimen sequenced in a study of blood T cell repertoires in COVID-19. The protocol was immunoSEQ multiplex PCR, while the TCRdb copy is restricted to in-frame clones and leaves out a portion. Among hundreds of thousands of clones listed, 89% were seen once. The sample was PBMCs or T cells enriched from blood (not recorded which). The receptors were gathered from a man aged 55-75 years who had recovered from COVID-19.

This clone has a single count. The CDR3 loop is CAWSENRGYGAFF. CDR3 DNA: TGTGCCTGGAGTGAAAACAGGGGTTACGGAGCTTTCTTT. This chain uses TRBV30 with TRBJ1-1, with 7 bases matching TRBD1. This CDR3 contains 13 residues. J was trimmed by 10 bases and V by 1 base; bases with no gene match: 9. Germline CDR1 is GTSNPN and CDR2 is SVGIG (reference sequence).

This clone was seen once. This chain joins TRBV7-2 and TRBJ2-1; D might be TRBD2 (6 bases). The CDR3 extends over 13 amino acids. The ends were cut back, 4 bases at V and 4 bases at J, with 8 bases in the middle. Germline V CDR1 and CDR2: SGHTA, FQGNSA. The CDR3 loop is CASSSGLYNEQFF. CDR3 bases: TGTGCCAGCAGCTCGGGACTGTACAATGAGCAGTTCTTC. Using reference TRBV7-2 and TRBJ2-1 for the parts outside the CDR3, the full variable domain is GAGVSQSPSNKVTEKGKDVELRCDPISGHTALYWYRQSLGQGLEFLIYFQGNSAPDKSGLPSDRFSAERTGGSVSTLTIQRTQQEDSAVYLCASSSGLYNEQFFGPGTRLTVL.

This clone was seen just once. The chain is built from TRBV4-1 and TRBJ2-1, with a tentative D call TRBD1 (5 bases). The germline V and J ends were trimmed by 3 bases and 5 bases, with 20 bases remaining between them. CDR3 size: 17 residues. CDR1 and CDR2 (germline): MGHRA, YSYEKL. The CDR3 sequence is CASSQLGLGSIHNEQFF. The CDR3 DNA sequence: TGCGCCAGCAGCCAGTTGGGGCTTGGCAGTATCCACAATGAGCAGTTCTTC.

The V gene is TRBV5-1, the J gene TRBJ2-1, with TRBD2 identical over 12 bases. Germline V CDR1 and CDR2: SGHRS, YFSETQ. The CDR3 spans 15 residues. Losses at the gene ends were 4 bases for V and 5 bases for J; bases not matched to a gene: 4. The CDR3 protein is CASSLLAGGHNEQFF. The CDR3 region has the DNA TGCGCCAGCAGCCTCCTAGCGGGAGGGCACAATGAGCAGTTCTTC.

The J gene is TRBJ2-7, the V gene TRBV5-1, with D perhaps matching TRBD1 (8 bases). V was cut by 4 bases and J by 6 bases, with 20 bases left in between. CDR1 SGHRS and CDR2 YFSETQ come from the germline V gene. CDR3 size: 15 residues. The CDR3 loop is CASSAGQGGELEQYF. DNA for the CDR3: TGCGCCAGCAGCGCCGGACAGGGAGGGGAGCTCGAGCAGTACTTC.

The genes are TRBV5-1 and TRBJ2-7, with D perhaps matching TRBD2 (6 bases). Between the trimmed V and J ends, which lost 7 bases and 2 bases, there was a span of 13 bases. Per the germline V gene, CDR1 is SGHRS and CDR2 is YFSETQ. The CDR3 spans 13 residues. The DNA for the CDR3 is TGCGCCAGCTTTTCTAGCGCTACCTACGAGCAGTACTTC. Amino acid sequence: CASFSSATYEQYF.

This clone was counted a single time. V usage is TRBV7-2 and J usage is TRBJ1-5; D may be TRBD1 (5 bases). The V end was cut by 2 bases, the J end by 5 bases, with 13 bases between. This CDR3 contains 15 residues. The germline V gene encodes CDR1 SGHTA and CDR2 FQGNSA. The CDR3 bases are TGTGCCAGCAGCTTACTTTGGGGCGCGGATCAGCCCCAGCATTTT. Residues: CASSLLWGADQPQHF.

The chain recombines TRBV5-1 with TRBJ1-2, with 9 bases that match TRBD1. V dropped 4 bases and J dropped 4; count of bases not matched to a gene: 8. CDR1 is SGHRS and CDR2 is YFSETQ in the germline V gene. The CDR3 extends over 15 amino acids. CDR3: CASSPEPTGGYGYTF. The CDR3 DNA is TGCGCCAGCAGCCCAGAACCGACAGGGGGCTATGGCTACACCTTC. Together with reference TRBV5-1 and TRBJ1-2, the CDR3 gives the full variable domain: KAGVTQTPRYLIKTRGQQVTLSCSPISGHRSVSWYQQTPGQGLQFLFEYFSETQRNKGNFPGRFSGRQFSNSRSEMNVSTLELGDSALYLCASSPEPTGGYGYTFGSGTRLTVV.

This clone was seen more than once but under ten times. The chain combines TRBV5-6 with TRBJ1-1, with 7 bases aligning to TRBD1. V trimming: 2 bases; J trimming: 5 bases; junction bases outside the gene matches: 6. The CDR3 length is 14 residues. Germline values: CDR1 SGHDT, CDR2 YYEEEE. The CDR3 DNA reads TGTGCCAGCAGCTTAAGAGACAGGGTAACTGAAGCTTTCTTT. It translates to CASSLRDRVTEAFF.

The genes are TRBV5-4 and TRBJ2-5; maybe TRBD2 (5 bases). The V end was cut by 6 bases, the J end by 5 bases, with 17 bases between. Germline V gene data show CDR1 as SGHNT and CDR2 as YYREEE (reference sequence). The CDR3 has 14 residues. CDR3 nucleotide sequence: TGTGCCAGCAACCAAGCCGGAGGTAGGGAGACCCAGTACTTC. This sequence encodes CASNQAGGRETQYF. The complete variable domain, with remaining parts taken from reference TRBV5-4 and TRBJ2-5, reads ETGVTQSPTHLIKTRGQQVTLRCSSQSGHNTVSWYQQALGQGPQFIFQYYREEENGRGNFPPRFSGLQFPNYSSELNVNALELDDSALYLCASNQAGGRETQYFGPGTRLLVL.

The CDR3 sequence: CSGAQGTLEKLFF. The CDR3 DNA reads as TGCAGCGGTGCACAGGGGACCCTCGAAAAACTGTTTTTT. The chain uses TRBV29-1 and TRBJ1-4; 7 bases match TRBD1. Trimming removed 7 bases from V and 8 bases from J; junction bases left unmatched: 10. Germline CDR1 reads SQVTM; CDR2 reads ANQGSEA. This CDR3 has 13 amino acids.

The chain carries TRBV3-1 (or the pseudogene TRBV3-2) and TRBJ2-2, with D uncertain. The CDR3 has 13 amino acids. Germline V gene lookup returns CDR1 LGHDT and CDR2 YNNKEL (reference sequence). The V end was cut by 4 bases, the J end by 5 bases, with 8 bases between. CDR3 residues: CASSRARTGELFF. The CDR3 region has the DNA TGTGCCAGCAGCCGAGCGAGGACCGGGGAGCTGTTTTTT.

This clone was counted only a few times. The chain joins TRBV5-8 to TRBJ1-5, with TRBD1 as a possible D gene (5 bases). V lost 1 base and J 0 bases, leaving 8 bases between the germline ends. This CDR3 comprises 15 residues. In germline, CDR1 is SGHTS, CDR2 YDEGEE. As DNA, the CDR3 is TGTGCCAGCAGCTTGTCAGGGTATAGCAATCAGCCCCAGCATTTT. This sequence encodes CASSLSGYSNQPQHF.

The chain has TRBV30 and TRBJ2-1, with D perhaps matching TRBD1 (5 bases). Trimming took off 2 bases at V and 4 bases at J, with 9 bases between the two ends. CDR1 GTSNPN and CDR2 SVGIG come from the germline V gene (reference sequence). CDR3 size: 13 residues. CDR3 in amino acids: CAWSKDSYNEQFF. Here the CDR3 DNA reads TGTGCCTGGAGTAAAGACAGTTACAATGAGCAGTTCTTC.

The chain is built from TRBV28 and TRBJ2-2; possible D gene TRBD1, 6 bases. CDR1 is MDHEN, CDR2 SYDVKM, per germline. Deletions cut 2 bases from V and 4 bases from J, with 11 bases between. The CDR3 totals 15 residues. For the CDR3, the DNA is TGTGCCAGCAGTTTACACAGGGCAGGCACCGGGGAGCTGTTTTTT. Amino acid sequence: CASSLHRAGTGELFF.

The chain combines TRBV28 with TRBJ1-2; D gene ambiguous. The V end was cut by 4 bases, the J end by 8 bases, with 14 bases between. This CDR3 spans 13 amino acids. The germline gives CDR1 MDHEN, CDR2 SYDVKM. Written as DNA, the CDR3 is TGTGCCAGCAGTTCAGGTGATCTATGGGGCTACACCTTC. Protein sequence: CASSSGDLWGYTF.

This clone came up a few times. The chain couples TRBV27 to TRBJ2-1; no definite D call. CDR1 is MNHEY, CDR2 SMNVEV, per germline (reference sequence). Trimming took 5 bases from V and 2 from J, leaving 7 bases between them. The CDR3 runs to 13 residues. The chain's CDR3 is CASSPRAYNEQFF. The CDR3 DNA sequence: TGTGCCAGCAGTCCCCGGGCCTACAATGAGCAGTTCTTC.

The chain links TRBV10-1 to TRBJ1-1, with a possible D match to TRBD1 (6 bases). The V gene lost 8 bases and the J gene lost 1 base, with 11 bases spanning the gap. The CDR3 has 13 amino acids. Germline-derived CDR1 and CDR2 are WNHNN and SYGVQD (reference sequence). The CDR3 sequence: CASSLGGNTEAFF. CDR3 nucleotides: TGCGCCAGCTCTCTAGGGGGGAACACTGAAGCTTTCTTT.

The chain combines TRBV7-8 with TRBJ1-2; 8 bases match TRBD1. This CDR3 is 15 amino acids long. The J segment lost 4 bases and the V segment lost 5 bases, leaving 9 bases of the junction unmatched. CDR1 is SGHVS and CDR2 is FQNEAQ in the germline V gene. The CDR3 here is CASSLSITGGYGYTF. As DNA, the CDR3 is TGTGCCAGCAGCCTATCTATTACAGGGGGCTATGGCTACACCTTC.

CDR3 sequence reads: CASGQAAGSLSLYF. The CDR3 DNA follows: TGTGCTAGTGGACAGGCGGCGGGGTCCCTAAGTCTGTATTTT. This chain links TRBV12-5 with TRBJ2-3, with D perhaps matching TRBD2 (6 bases). Deletions cut 6 bases from V and 14 bases from J, with 24 bases between. CDR1 is LGHNT and CDR2 is FRNRAP in the germline V gene. CDR3 length: 14 amino acids. The full variable domain, with the rest looked up from reference TRBV12-5 and TRBJ2-3, is DARVTQTPRHKVTEMGQEVTMRCQPILGHNTVFWYRQTMMQGLELLAYFRNRAPLDDSGMPKDRFSAEMPDATLATLKIQPSEPRDSAVYFCASGQAAGSLSLYFGPGTRLTVL.

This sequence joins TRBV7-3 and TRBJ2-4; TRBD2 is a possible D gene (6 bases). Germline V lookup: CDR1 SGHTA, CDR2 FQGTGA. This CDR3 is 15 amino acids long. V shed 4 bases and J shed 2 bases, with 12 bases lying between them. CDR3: CASSYSGLSKNIQYF. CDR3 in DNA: TGTGCCAGCAGCTATAGCGGTTTGTCCAAAAACATTCAGTACTTC.

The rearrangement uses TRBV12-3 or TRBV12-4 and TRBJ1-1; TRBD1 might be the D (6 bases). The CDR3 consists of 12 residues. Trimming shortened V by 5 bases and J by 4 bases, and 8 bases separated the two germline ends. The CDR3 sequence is CASSPRGTEAFF. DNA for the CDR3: TGTGCCAGCAGTCCCAGGGGCACTGAAGCTTTCTTT.

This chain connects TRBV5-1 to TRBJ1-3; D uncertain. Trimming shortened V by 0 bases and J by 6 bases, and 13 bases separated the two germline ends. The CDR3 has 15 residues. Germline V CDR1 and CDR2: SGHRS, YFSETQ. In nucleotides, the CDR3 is TGCGCCAGCAGCTTGGAAGGTGGAGGGATAAACACCATATATTTT. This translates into CASSLEGGGINTIYF. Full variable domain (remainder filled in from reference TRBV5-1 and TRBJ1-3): KAGVTQTPRYLIKTRGQQVTLSCSPISGHRSVSWYQQTPGQGLQFLFEYFSETQRNKGNFPGRFSGRQFSNSRSEMNVSTLELGDSALYLCASSLEGGGINTIYFGEGSWLTVV.